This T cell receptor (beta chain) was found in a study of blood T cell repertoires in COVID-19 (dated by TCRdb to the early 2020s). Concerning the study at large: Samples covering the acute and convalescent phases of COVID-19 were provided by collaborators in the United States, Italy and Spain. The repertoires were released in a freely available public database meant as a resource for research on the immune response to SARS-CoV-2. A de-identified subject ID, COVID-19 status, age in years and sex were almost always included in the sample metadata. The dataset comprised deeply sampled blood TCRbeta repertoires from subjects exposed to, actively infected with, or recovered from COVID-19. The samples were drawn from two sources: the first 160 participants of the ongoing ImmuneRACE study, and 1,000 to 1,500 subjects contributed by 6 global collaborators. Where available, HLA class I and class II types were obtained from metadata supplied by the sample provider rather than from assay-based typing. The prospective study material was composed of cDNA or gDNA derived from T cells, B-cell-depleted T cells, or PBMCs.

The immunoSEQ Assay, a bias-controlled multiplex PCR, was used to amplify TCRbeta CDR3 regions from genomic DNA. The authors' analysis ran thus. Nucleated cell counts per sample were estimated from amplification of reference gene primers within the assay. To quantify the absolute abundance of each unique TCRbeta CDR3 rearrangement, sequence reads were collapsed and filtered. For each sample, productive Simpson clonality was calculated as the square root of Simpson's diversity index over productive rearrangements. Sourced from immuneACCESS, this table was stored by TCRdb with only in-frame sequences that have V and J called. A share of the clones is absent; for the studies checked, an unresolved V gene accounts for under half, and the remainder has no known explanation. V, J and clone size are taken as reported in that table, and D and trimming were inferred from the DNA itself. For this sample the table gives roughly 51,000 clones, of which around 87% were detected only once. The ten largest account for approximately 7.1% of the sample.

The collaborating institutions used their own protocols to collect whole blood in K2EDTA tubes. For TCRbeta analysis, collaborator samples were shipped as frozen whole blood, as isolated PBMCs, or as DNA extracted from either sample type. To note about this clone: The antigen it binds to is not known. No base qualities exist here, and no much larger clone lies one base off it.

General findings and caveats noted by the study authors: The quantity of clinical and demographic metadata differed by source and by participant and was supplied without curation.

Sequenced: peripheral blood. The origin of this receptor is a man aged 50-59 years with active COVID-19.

The nucleotide sequence reads as follows: TGTGCCACAAAGGGGGGGGACACCGGGGAGCTGTTTTTT. Its translation is CATKGGDTGELFF. The sequence joins TRBV12-3 or TRBV12-4 to TRBJ2-2; perhaps TRBD2 is the D gene, with 7 bases matching. V is shortened by 10 bases, J by 3 bases, and the region joining them spans 12 bases. The cysteine opens and the phenylalanine closes a CDR3 of 13 amino acids. Solely the CDR3 DNA is kept, with 39 bases framed from the first base.